These T cell receptor beta chains were read from a single sample in a study of blood T cell repertoires in COVID-19. Assay used: immunoSEQ multiplex PCR; TCRdb lists only in-frame clones, some missing. The sample lists 300,000 to 400,000 clones; approximately 90% were seen once. Source material: PBMCs or T cells enriched from blood (not recorded which). All receptors come from a young woman who had recovered from COVID-19. Each CDR3 is given with its conserved first and last residue. The order of the fields is V gene, J gene, D gene, clone size, CDR3 protein, CDR3 DNA. The D gene is left open where the match is weak. Where a row states a size, it is once, few, many or the class of an expanded clone; other rows omit it.

v_gene: TRBV5-1
j_gene: TRBJ2-1
d_gene: -
abundance: -
CDR3aa: CASSFRGEEQFF
CDR3nt: TGCGCCAGCAGCTTCAGGGGTGAGGAGCAGTTCTTC

v_gene: TRBV6-5
j_gene: TRBJ1-1
d_gene: -
abundance: -
CDR3aa: CASSLGADTEAFF
CDR3nt: TGTGCCAGCAGTTTGGGGGCCGACACTGAAGCTTTCTTT

v_gene: TRBV30
j_gene: TRBJ1-6
d_gene: -
abundance: -
CDR3aa: CAFHLTQGSPLHF
CDR3nt: TGTGCCTTCCACCTGACTCAGGGTTCACCCCTCCACTTT

v_gene: TRBV5-4
j_gene: TRBJ1-2
d_gene: -
abundance: -
CDR3aa: CASTPGGYGYTF
CDR3nt: TGTGCCAGCACCCCCGGGGGCTATGGCTACACCTTC

v_gene: TRBV11-2
j_gene: TRBJ2-1
d_gene: TRBD2
abundance: -
CDR3aa: CASSLGPRGGNEQFF
CDR3nt: TGTGCCAGCAGCTTAGGACCCCGGGGGGGCAATGAGCAGTTCTTC

v_gene: TRBV27
j_gene: TRBJ1-6
d_gene: -
abundance: -
CDR3aa: CASSPRSSPLHF
CDR3nt: TGTGCCAGCAGCCCAAGGAGTTCACCCCTCCACTTT

v_gene: TRBV2
j_gene: TRBJ2-5
d_gene: -
abundance: -
CDR3aa: CATNRDFQETQYF
CDR3nt: TGTGCCACCAACCGGGACTTCCAAGAGACCCAGTACTTC

v_gene: TRBV30
j_gene: TRBJ2-3
d_gene: TRBD2
abundance: -
CDR3aa: CACTSGGSDTQYF
CDR3nt: TGTGCCTGTACTAGCGGGGGCTCAGATACGCAGTATTTT

v_gene: TRBV19
j_gene: TRBJ1-3
d_gene: -
abundance: -
CDR3aa: CASSIGAGNTIYF
CDR3nt: TGTGCCAGTAGTATCGGAGCTGGAAACACCATATATTTT

v_gene: TRBV4-2
j_gene: TRBJ2-3
d_gene: TRBD2
abundance: -
CDR3aa: CASSQVLAGGADTQYF
CDR3nt: TGTGCCAGCAGCCAAGTCTTAGCGGGGGGAGCAGATACGCAGTATTTT

v_gene: TRBV29-1
j_gene: TRBJ1-2
d_gene: TRBD1
abundance: -
CDR3aa: CSVEWDRVRGYTF
CDR3nt: TGCAGCGTTGAATGGGACAGGGTAAGAGGCTACACCTTC

v_gene: TRBV30
j_gene: TRBJ1-2
d_gene: -
abundance: -
CDR3aa: CAWSGTVRYGYTF
CDR3nt: TGTGCCTGGAGTGGGACAGTTCGCTATGGCTACACCTTC

v_gene: TRBV5-6
j_gene: TRBJ1-5
d_gene: -
abundance: -
CDR3aa: CASSLTQGRGQPQHF
CDR3nt: TGTGCCAGCAGCTTGACACAGGGCCGGGGTCAGCCCCAGCATTTT

v_gene: TRBV4-1
j_gene: TRBJ1-5
d_gene: -
abundance: -
CDR3aa: CASSQGASQPQHF
CDR3nt: TGCGCCAGCAGTCAAGGCGCAAGCCAGCCCCAGCATTTT

v_gene: TRBV7-2
j_gene: TRBJ1-1
d_gene: -
abundance: few
CDR3aa: CASSLVRGAGKGEAFF
CDR3nt: TGTGCCAGCAGCTTAGTACGGGGGGCGGGTAAGGGTGAAGCTTTCTTT

v_gene: TRBV5-1
j_gene: TRBJ2-7
d_gene: TRBD2
abundance: -
CDR3aa: CASSLAGRGTIRPSSYEQYF
CDR3nt: TGCGCCAGCAGCTTGGCCGGGAGGGGGACAATCCGACCAAGCTCCTACGAGCAGTACTTC

v_gene: TRBV5-5
j_gene: TRBJ2-1
d_gene: -
abundance: -
CDR3aa: CASSLVGIPYNEQFF
CDR3nt: TGTGCCAGCAGCTTGGTCGGGATACCTTACAATGAGCAGTTCTTC

v_gene: TRBV7-2
j_gene: TRBJ2-4
d_gene: -
abundance: once
CDR3aa: CASSFLGLAKNIQYF
CDR3nt: TGTGCCAGCAGCTTTCTTGGACTAGCCAAAAACATTCAGTACTTC

v_gene: TRBV7-9
j_gene: TRBJ2-3
d_gene: -
abundance: -
CDR3aa: CASSLVLAEYTDTQYF
CDR3nt: TGTGCCAGCAGCTTAGTACTAGCCGAATACACAGATACGCAGTATTTT

v_gene: TRBV6-6
j_gene: TRBJ2-7
d_gene: -
abundance: -
CDR3aa: CASSYPDKTYEQYF
CDR3nt: TGTGCCAGCAGTTACCCGGACAAAACCTACGAGCAGTACTTC

v_gene: TRBV9
j_gene: TRBJ2-5
d_gene: -
abundance: -
CDR3aa: CASSPQRSGETQYF
CDR3nt: TGTGCCAGCAGCCCACAACGATCGGGAGAGACCCAGTACTTC

v_gene: TRBV10-3
j_gene: TRBJ1-2
d_gene: TRBD1
abundance: -
CDR3aa: CAISDPEGQGRNYGYTF
CDR3nt: TGTGCCATCAGTGACCCAGAAGGACAGGGACGTAACTATGGCTACACCTTC

v_gene: TRBV15
j_gene: TRBJ2-5
d_gene: TRBD2
abundance: -
CDR3aa: CATSRAAGGPETQYF
CDR3nt: TGTGCCACCAGCAGAGCGGCGGGGGGCCCAGAGACCCAGTACTTC

v_gene: TRBV19
j_gene: TRBJ1-1
d_gene: -
abundance: -
CDR3aa: CASSIPAGDTEAFF
CDR3nt: TGTGCCAGTAGTATACCGGCGGGGGACACTGAAGCTTTCTTT

v_gene: TRBV7-9
j_gene: TRBJ1-1
d_gene: -
abundance: -
CDR3aa: CASSFLGQNTEAFF
CDR3nt: TGTGCCAGCAGCTTCTTGGGCCAGAACACTGAAGCTTTCTTT

v_gene: TRBV6-1
j_gene: TRBJ1-6
d_gene: -
abundance: -
CDR3aa: CASSEEGGPTPLHF
CDR3nt: TGTGCCAGCAGTGAAGAGGGGGGGCCGACACCCCTCCACTTT

v_gene: TRBV6-5
j_gene: TRBJ1-6
d_gene: -
abundance: once
CDR3aa: CASSRAREASPLHF
CDR3nt: TGTGCCAGCAGCAGGGCCAGGGAAGCCTCACCCCTCCACTTT

v_gene: TRBV3-1/TRBV3-2
j_gene: TRBJ2-2
d_gene: -
abundance: -
CDR3aa: CASSRSSAGNTGELFF
CDR3nt: TGTGCCAGCAGCCGCTCTTCGGCAGGGAACACCGGGGAGCTGTTTTTT